A selection of T cell receptor beta chains follows, all from one sample in a study of cytomegalovirus exposure and HLA in healthy donors. The protocol was immunoSEQ multiplex PCR, while the TCRdb copy is restricted to in-frame clones and leaves out a portion. There are about 220,000 clones in the sample; over 80% occur only once, and roughly 0.75% lies in the top ten. The sequencing input was PBMCs. The receptors were sampled from a boy between 2 and 10 years old in good health and CMV-seronegative. Each CDR3 is given with its conserved first and last residue. A D gene is named only where the DNA matches it firmly. Expanded clones get a size class; other rows say once, few or many, or leave the size out.

TRBV6-5	TRBD2	TRBJ2-7	NA	CASSYGTSGTYEQYF	TGTGCCAGCAGTTACGGGACTAGCGGGACCTACGAGCAGTACTTC
TRBV5-1	NA	TRBJ1-3	NA	CASRARQDSGNTIYF	TGCGCCAGCAGGGCCCGACAGGACTCTGGAAACACCATATATTTT
TRBV9	NA	TRBJ2-1	NA	CASSPEGEQFF	TGTGCCAGCAGCCCCGAGGGCGAGCAGTTCTTC
TRBV20-1	TRBD1	TRBJ1-2	NA	CSATDRDGYTF	TGCAGTGCTACCGACAGGGACGGCTACACCTTC
TRBV30	TRBD1	TRBJ2-5	NA	CAWSSGQGKGQYF	TGTGCCTGGAGCTCGGGACAGGGGAAGGGCCAGTACTTC
TRBV11-2	TRBD1	TRBJ1-3	NA	CASSLYGDRAGNTIYF	TGTGCCAGCAGCTTGTACGGGGACAGGGCTGGAAACACCATATATTTT
TRBV5-6	NA	TRBJ1-1	NA	CASSLGSGFEAFF	TGTGCCAGCAGCTTGGGTTCAGGTTTTGAGGCTTTCTTT
TRBV7-3	NA	TRBJ2-3	once	CASSFINTDTQYF	TGTGCCAGCAGCTTTATAAATACAGATACGCAGTATTTT
TRBV5-8	NA	TRBJ1-2	NA	CASSFNRVGYTF	TGTGCCAGCAGCTTTAACAGGGTCGGCTACACCTTC
TRBV18	TRBD1	TRBJ1-1	NA	CASSRQGVGMNTEAFF	TGTGCCAGCTCGAGACAGGGGGTTGGCATGAACACTGAAGCTTTCTTT
TRBV4-1	NA	TRBJ1-3	NA	CASSQAGSGNTIYF	TGCGCCAGCAGCCAGGCAGGTTCGGGAAACACCATATATTTT
TRBV7-8	TRBD1	TRBJ1-2	NA	CASSLDPYSKGAGGYTF	TGTGCCAGCAGCTTAGACCCCTACTCAAAGGGGGCTGGAGGCTACACCTTC
TRBV5-1	TRBD2	TRBJ2-1	few	CASSLSGGTYNEQFF	TGCGCCAGCAGCTTGTCCGGGGGGACCTACAATGAGCAGTTCTTC
TRBV7-9	NA	TRBJ2-4	once	CASSLWENEGAKNIQYF	TGTGCCAGCAGCTTATGGGAAAATGAGGGAGCCAAAAACATTCAGTACTTC
TRBV6-1	NA	TRBJ1-2	NA	CASSERGRVGYTF	TGTGCCAGCAGTGAAAGGGGCAGGGTTGGCTACACCTTC
TRBV10-3	NA	TRBJ2-1	NA	CAISDSGYNEQFF	TGTGCCATCAGTGATAGCGGCTACAATGAGCAGTTCTTC
TRBV4-1	NA	TRBJ2-7	NA	CASSRDRGYSYEQYF	TGCGCCAGCAGCCGGGATCGGGGATACTCCTACGAGCAGTACTTC
TRBV7-6	NA	TRBJ2-7	NA	CASSLAARIEDEQYF	TGTGCCAGCAGCTTAGCGGCCCGAATCGAGGACGAGCAGTACTTC
TRBV14	TRBD2	TRBJ2-1	NA	CASSHGLAGGYNEQFF	TGTGCCAGCAGCCACGGACTAGCGGGGGGCTACAATGAGCAGTTCTTC
TRBV7-8	TRBD2	TRBJ2-1	few	CASSQPTSGADNEQFF	TGTGCCAGCAGCCAACCGACTAGCGGGGCAGACAATGAGCAGTTCTTC
TRBV27	TRBD2	TRBJ2-4	NA	CASSLGLAGGGLAKNIQYF	TGTGCCAGCAGTCTGGGACTAGCGGGAGGGGGGCTAGCCAAAAACATTCAGTACTTC
TRBV4-1	NA	TRBJ1-2	few	CASSQVTTGNYGYTF	TGCGCCAGCAGCCAAGTAACGACGGGGAACTATGGCTACACCTTC
TRBV18	NA	TRBJ2-5	NA	CASSPGVQETQYF	TGTGCCAGCTCACCTGGAGTCCAAGAGACCCAGTACTTC
TRBV6-6	NA	TRBJ1-5	NA	CASSYAGPNQPQHF	TGTGCCAGCAGTTACGCGGGCCCAAATCAGCCCCAGCATTTT
TRBV19	TRBD2	TRBJ2-1	NA	CASIASGSSYNEQFF	TGTGCCAGTATCGCTAGCGGGAGCTCCTACAATGAGCAGTTCTTC
TRBV6-1	NA	TRBJ2-1	NA	CASSWAGEYNEQFF	TGTGCCAGCAGTTGGGCAGGGGAATACAATGAGCAGTTCTTC
TRBV5-6	TRBD1	TRBJ2-2	NA	CASSPRGGQGSTGELFF	TGTGCCAGCAGCCCAAGGGGCGGACAGGGTAGCACCGGGGAGCTGTTTTTT
TRBV5-6	TRBD1	TRBJ2-3	NA	CASSLEGQGYGTDTQYF	TGTGCCAGCAGCTTGGAGGGACAGGGGTACGGCACAGATACGCAGTATTTT
TRBV15	NA	TRBJ1-6	NA	CATSRERFLSLHF	TGTGCCACCAGCAGAGAGAGGTTTTTGTCCCTCCACTTT
TRBV30	NA	TRBJ2-1	NA	CAWSAGIAAFYNEQFF	TGTGCCTGGAGTGCGGGGATAGCGGCCTTTTACAATGAGCAGTTCTTC
TRBV6-1	TRBD1	TRBJ1-5	NA	CASSSGQGGQPQHF	TGTGCCAGCAGCTCTGGACAGGGTGGGCAGCCCCAGCATTTT
TRBV18	NA	TRBJ1-5	once	CASSWGDNQPQHF	TGTGCCAGCTCCTGGGGAGACAATCAGCCCCAGCATTTT
TRBV21-1	NA	TRBJ1-4	NA	CAKTGPLSGELFF	TGTGCCAAAACCGGACCTTTATCCGGGGAACTGTTTTTT
TRBV5-4	NA	TRBJ1-1	NA	CASSTHPRDNTEAFF	TGTGCCAGCAGCACCCACCCAAGAGATAACACTGAAGCTTTCTTT
TRBV5-4	TRBD2	TRBJ2-1	NA	CASSFRRTSTYNEQFF	TGTGCCAGCAGCTTTCGTCGGACTAGCACATACAATGAGCAGTTCTTC
TRBV18	TRBD1	TRBJ2-2	once	CASSTLQGTNTGELFF	TGTGCCAGCTCCACACTACAGGGGACGAACACCGGGGAGCTGTTTTTT
TRBV10-3	NA	TRBJ1-1	NA	CATDAVRGSSDTEAFF	TGTGCCACCGACGCCGTCCGGGGAAGTTCGGACACTGAAGCTTTCTTT
TRBV19	NA	TRBJ2-3	NA	CASSTFGDTQYF	TGTGCCAGTAGTACCTTCGGAGATACGCAGTATTTT
TRBV10-3	TRBD1	TRBJ1-1	few	CAISESLASQGITEAFF	TGTGCCATCAGTGAGTCCTTGGCCTCACAGGGGATCACTGAAGCTTTCTTT
TRBV7-2	NA	TRBJ1-4	NA	CASSTRAGGANEKLFF	TGTGCCAGCAGCACGAGAGCGGGGGGAGCAAATGAAAAACTGTTTTTT
TRBV25-1	NA	TRBJ1-5	NA	CASSESAGFNQPQHF	TGTGCCAGCAGTGAATCGGCAGGGTTCAATCAGCCCCAGCATTTT
TRBV4-2	NA	TRBJ1-1	NA	CASSQDRQEGKGFF	TGTGCCAGCAGCCAAGATAGACAGGAAGGTAAGGGTTTCTTT
TRBV6-5	TRBD1	TRBJ1-6	NA	CASSYPTGNNSPLHF	TGTGCCAGCAGTTACCCGACAGGGAATAATTCACCCCTCCACTTT
TRBV30	NA	TRBJ1-5	NA	CAWSPTGQPQHF	TGTGCCTGGAGCCCCACCGGGCAGCCCCAGCATTTT
TRBV6-1	TRBD1	TRBJ1-3	NA	CASRTGLSNTIYF	TGTGCCAGCAGGACAGGGTTATCAAACACCATATATTTT
TRBV5-6	TRBD2	TRBJ2-5	NA	CASSLDLAGVGETQYF	TGTGCCAGCAGCTTGGATCTAGCGGGGGTAGGAGAGACCCAGTACTTC
TRBV29-1	NA	TRBJ2-3	NA	CSVLATRGNTDTQYF	TGCAGCGTTCTGGCCACTCGGGGAAACACAGATACGCAGTATTTT
TRBV6-6	NA	TRBJ2-5	NA	CASSYPLLGTQYF	TGTGCCAGCAGTTATCCACTACTTGGGACCCAGTACTTC
TRBV7-9	NA	TRBJ2-3	NA	CASSSSGADTQYF	TGTGCCAGCAGTTCCTCGGGGGCAGATACGCAGTATTTT
TRBV15	NA	TRBJ2-7	once	CATSRSRPTVIYEQYF	TGTGCCACCAGCAGATCTCGCCCGACAGTGATCTACGAGCAGTACTTC
TRBV12-2	NA	TRBJ2-1	NA	CASRLLGGGPYNEQFF	TGTGCAAGTCGCTTATTGGGCGGGGGGCCCTACAATGAGCAGTTCTTC
TRBV6-6	NA	TRBJ2-1	NA	CASRKDRDNEQFF	TGTGCCAGCAGGAAAGACAGAGACAATGAGCAGTTCTTC
TRBV6-5	TRBD2	TRBJ2-1	NA	CASRLAGGDNEQFF	TGTGCCAGCAGACTAGCGGGGGGCGACAATGAGCAGTTCTTC
TRBV6-5	NA	TRBJ1-5	NA	CASVGGLQPQHF	TGTGCCAGCGTCGGGGGGCTACAGCCCCAGCATTTT
TRBV19	NA	TRBJ2-6	NA	CASSIRAEAANVLTF	TGTGCCAGTAGTATTCGTGCCGAGGCGGCCAACGTCCTGACTTTC
TRBV11-2	NA	TRBJ2-5	NA	CASSVPNTGGEETQYF	TGTGCCAGCAGCGTTCCAAATACAGGGGGGGAAGAGACCCAGTACTTC